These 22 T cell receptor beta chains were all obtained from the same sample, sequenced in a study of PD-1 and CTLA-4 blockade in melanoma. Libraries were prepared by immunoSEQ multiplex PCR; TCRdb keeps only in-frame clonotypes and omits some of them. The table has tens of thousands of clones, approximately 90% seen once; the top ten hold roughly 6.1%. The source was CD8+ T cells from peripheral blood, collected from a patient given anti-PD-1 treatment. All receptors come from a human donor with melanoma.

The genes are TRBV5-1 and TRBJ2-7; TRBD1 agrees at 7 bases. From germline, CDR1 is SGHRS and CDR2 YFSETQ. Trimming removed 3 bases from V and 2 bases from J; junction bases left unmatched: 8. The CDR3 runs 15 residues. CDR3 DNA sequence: TGCGCCAGCAGCTCTCCGGGGACAGCGGCCTACGAGCAGTACTTC. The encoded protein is CASSSPGTAAYEQYF.

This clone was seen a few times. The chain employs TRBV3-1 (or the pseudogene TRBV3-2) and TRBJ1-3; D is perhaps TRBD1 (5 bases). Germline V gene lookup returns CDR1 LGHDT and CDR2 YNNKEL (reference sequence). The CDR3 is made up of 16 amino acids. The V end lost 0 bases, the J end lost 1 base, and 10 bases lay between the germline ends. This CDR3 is CASSQDAQGSGNTIYF. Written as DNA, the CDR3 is TGTGCCAGCAGCCAAGATGCCCAGGGATCTGGAAACACCATATATTTT.

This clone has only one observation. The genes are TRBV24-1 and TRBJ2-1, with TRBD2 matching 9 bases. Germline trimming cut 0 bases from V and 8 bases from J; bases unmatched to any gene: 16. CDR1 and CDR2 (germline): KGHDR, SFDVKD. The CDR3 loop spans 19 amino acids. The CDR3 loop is CATSDLGGKVGLASDEQFF. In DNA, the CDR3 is TGTGCCACCAGTGATTTGGGGGGAAAAGTGGGACTAGCTTCGGATGAGCAGTTCTTC.

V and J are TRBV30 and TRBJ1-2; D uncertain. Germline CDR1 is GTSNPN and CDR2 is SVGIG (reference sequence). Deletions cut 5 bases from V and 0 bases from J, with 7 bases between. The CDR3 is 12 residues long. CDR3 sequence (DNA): TGTGCCTGGGCAGAAGCTAACTATGGCTACACCTTC. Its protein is CAWAEANYGYTF. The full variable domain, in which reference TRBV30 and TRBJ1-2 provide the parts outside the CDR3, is SQTIHQWPATLVQPVGSPLSLECTVEGTSNPNLYWYRQAAGRGLQLLFYSVGIGQISSEVPQNLSASRPQDRQFILSSKKLLLSDSGFYLCAWAEANYGYTFGSGTRLTVV.

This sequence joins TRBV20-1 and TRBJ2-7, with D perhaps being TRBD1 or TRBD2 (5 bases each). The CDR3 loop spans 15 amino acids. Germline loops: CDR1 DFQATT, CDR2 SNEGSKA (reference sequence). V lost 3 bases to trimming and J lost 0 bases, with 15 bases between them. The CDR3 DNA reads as TGCAGTGCTAGTCCCTCGGGGCTTAGCTCCTACGAGCAGTACTTC. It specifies CSASPSGLSSYEQYF.

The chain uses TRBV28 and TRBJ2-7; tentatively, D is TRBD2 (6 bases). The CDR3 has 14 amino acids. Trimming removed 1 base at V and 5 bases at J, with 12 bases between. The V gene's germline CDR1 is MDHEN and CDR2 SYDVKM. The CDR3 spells CASSLSGDGDEQYF. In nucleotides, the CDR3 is TGTGCCAGCAGTTTATCGGGGGATGGTGACGAGCAGTACTTC. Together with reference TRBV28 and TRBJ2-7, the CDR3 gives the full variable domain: DVKVTQSSRYLVKRTGEKVFLECVQDMDHENMFWYRQDPGLGLRLIYFSYDVKMKEKGDIPEGYSVSREKKERFSLILESASTNQTSMYLCASSLSGDGDEQYFGPGTRLTVT.

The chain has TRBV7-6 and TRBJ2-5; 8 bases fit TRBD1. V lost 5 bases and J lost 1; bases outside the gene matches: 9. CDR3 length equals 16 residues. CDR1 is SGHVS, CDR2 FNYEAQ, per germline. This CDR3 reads CASSIGQGRLQETQYF. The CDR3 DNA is TGTGCCAGCAGCATCGGACAGGGCCGACTCCAAGAGACCCAGTACTTC.

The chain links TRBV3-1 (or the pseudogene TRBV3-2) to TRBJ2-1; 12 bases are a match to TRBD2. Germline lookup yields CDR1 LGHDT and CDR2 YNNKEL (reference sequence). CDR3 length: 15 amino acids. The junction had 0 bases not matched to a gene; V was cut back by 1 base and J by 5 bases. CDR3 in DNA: TGTGCCAGCAGCCAAGGACTAGCGGGGGACAATGAGCAGTTCTTC. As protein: CASSQGLAGDNEQFF.

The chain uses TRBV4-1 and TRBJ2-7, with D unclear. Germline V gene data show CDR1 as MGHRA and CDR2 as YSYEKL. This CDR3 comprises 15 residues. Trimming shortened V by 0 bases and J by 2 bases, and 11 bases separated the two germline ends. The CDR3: CASSQELAVAYEQYF. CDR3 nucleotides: TGCGCCAGCAGCCAAGAATTAGCTGTGGCCTACGAGCAGTACTTC.

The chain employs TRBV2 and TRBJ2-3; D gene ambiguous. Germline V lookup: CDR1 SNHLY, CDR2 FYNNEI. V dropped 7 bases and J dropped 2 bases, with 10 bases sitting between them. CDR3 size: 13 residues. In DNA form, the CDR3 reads TGTGCCAGCAACCAAGACGTCACAGATACGCAGTATTTT. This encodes CASNQDVTDTQYF.

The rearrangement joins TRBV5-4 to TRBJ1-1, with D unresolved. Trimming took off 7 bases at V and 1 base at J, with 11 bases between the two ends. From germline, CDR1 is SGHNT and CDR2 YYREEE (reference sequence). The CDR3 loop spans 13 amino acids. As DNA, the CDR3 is TGTGCCAGCTCCCGGACTGCGAACACTGAAGCTTTCTTT. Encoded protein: CASSRTANTEAFF.

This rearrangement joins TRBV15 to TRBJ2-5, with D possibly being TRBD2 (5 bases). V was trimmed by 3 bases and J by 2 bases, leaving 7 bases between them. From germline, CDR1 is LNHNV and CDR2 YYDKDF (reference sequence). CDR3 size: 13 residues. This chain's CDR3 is CATSSREQETQYF. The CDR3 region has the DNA TGTGCCACCAGCAGTAGGGAGCAAGAGACCCAGTACTTC.

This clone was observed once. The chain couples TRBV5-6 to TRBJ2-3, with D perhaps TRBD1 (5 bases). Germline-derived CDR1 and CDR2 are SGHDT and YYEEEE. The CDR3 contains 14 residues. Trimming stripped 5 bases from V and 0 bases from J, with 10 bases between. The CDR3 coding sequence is TGTGCCAGCAGTCCAGACAGTAGCACAGATACGCAGTATTTT. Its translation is CASSPDSSTDTQYF.

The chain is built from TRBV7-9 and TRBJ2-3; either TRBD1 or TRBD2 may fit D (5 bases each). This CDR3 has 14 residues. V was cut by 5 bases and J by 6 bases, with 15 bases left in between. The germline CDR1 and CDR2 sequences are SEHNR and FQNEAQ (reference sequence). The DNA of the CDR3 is TGTGCCAGCAGCCCTGGGACCCAGAAGGATACGCAGTATTTT. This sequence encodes CASSPGTQKDTQYF.

The CDR3 region has the DNA TGCGCCAGCAGCCCGAGCAGGGGAGGATCCACTGAAGCTTTCTTT. Encoded protein: CASSPSRGGSTEAFF. The chain couples TRBV4-3 to TRBJ1-1, with D possibly being TRBD1 (6 bases). Germline V gene data show CDR1 as LGHNA and CDR2 as YSLEER. The V and J ends lost 4 bases and 4 bases respectively, with 16 bases between them. This CDR3 spans 15 amino acids.

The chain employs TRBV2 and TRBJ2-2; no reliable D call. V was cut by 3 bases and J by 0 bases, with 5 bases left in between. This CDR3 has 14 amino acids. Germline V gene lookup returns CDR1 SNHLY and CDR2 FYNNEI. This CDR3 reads CASSDLSNTGELFF. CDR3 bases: TGTGCCAGCAGTGACCTATCGAACACCGGGGAGCTGTTTTTT.

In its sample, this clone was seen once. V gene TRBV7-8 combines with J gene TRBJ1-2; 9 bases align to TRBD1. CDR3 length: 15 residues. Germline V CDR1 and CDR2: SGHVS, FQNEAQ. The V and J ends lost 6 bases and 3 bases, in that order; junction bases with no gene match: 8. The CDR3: CASSSRQGGDYGYTF. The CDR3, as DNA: TGTGCCAGCAGTTCCAGACAGGGGGGTGACTATGGCTACACCTTC.

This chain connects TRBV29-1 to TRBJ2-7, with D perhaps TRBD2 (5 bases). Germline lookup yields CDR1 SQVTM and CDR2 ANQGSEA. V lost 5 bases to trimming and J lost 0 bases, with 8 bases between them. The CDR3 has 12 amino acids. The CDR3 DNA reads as TGCAGCGTTAGGGAGAGCTCCTACGAGCAGTACTTC. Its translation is CSVRESSYEQYF.

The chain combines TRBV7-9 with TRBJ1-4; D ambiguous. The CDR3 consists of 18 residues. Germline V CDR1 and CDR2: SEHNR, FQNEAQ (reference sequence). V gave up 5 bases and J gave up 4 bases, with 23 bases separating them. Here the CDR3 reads CASSTRKGAEGDNEKLFF. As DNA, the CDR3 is TGTGCCAGCAGCACGCGGAAGGGAGCTGAGGGAGATAATGAAAAACTGTTTTTT.

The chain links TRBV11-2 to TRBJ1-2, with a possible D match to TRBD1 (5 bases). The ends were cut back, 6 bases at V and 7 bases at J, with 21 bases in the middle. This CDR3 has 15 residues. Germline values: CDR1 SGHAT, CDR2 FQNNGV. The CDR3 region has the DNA TGTGCCAGCAGGGCGGGACCCCGTGATTTGTTTGGCTACACCTTC. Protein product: CASRAGPRDLFGYTF.

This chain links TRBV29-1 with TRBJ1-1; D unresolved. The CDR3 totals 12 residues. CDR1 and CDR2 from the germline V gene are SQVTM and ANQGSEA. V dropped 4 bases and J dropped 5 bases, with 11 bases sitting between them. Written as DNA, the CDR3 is TGCAGCGTTGTTTCTGGTAGGACTGAAGCTTTCTTT. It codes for CSVVSGRTEAFF.

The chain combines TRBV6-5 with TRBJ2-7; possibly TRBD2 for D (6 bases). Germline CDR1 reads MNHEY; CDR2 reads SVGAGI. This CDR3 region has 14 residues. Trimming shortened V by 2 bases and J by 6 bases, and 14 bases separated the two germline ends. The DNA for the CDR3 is TGTGCCAGCAGTTACGGGCGGGGAGGTGGCGAGCAGTACTTC. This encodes CASSYGRGGGEQYF.